This TCR beta chain appears in the sequencing data of a study of blood T cell repertoires in COVID-19 (dated by TCRdb to between 2020 and 2021). Study-wide context: Collaborator samples came from the United States, Italy and Spain and covered acute and convalescent phases of COVID-19. The material from the prospective study consisted of cDNA or gDNA derived from T cells, B-cell-depleted T cells, or PBMCs. Subjects who had been exposed to COVID-19, were actively infected with it, or had recovered from it provided the deeply sampled blood TCRbeta repertoires that made up the dataset. The repertoires were made available in a free public database intended to serve as a resource for research on the immune response to SARS-CoV-2. Samples came from the ongoing ImmuneRACE study (first 160 participants) plus 1,254 subjects from 6 global collaborators. Nearly every sample came with metadata listing a de-identified subject ID, COVID-19 status, age in years and sex. Where HLA class I and class II types were available, the types were taken from metadata supplied by the sample provider, not from assay-based typing.

Each collaborating institution followed its own protocols to collect whole blood in K2EDTA tubes. For TCRbeta analysis, collaborators shipped samples in one of three forms: frozen whole blood, isolated PBMCs, or DNA extracted from either of those sample types. Regarding this clone: Its antigen remains undetermined. No base quality values were provided; no much bigger clone lies one nucleotide off.

Reading from cysteine to phenylalanine, the CDR3 counts 14 amino acids. Only CDR3 DNA remains: 42 bases, in frame from the first base. The V and J ends are trimmed by 5 bases and 7 bases, leaving 14 bases between them. The germline V gene gives CDR1 as LGHNA and CDR2 as YSLEER. The immunoSEQ Assay, a bias-controlled multiplex PCR, was used to amplify TCRbeta CDR3 regions from genomic DNA. From the authors' description of their analysis: Within the assay, amplification of reference gene primers was used to estimate how many nucleated cells each sample contained. Sequence reads were collapsed and filtered to measure the absolute abundance of every unique TCRbeta CDR3 rearrangement. For each sample, productive Simpson clonality was calculated as the square root of Simpson's diversity index over productive rearrangements. TCRdb limited this immuneACCESS table to in-frame rearrangements with V and J called. A share of clones is missing; checked studies link under half to unresolved V genes, and the rest is unexplained. The V and J calls and the clone size are those of that table, but D and trimming were determined from the DNA. The sample table records about 240,000 clones; about 82% of these occur just once. The leading ten clones occupy roughly 12% of the sample.

Overall study outcomes, separate from this receptor: The quantity of clinical and demographic metadata differed by source and by participant and was supplied without curation.

The rearrangement combines TRBV4-3 with TRBJ1-4, with TRBD1 tentatively as D gene (6 bases match). The sample was peripheral blood. This receptor was obtained from a man aged 80 or over with acute or convalescent COVID-19. The CDR3 protein: CASSGGRVGEKLFF. The bases read TGCGCCAGCAGCGGGGGCCGGGTCGGTGAAAAACTGTTTTTT.